The next 27 T cell receptor beta chains were all read from a single sample in a study of T-cell memory formation after mild COVID-19. TCRdb reprocessed the 5' RACE reads with MiXCR, giving one entry per CDR3 protein. The sample has 170,000 or so distinct CDR3 sequences, about 22% seen once. The specimen was PBMCs or a T cell subset sorted from them (not recorded which). These receptors were collected from an adult woman who had mild COVID-19 (a few samples of this study predate the infection). Cell type and time point are not known.

The chain couples TRBV4-1 to TRBJ2-7; TRBD1 might be the D (6 bases). V dropped 0 bases and J dropped 1 base, with 10 bases sitting between them. This CDR3 contains 15 residues. The V gene's germline CDR1 is MGHRA and CDR2 YSYEKL. DNA for the CDR3: TGCGCCAGCAGCCAAGATCTCGGACAGTCCTACGAGCAGTACTTC. The encoded protein is CASSQDLGQSYEQYF.

V is TRBV7-6 and J is TRBJ2-7, with a possible D match to TRBD2 (5 bases). The V gene's germline CDR1 is SGHVS and CDR2 FNYEAQ. CDR3 length: 13 residues. Trimming pared 1 base from V and 7 bases from J, leaving 11 bases between. CDR3 DNA sequence: TGTGCCAGCAGCTTAGGGGATACTAGTGAGCAGTACTTC. Protein: CASSLGDTSEQYF. Supplemented by reference TRBV7-6 and TRBJ2-7, the full variable domain reads GAGVSQSPRYKVTKRGQDVALRCDPISGHVSLYWYRQALGQGPEFLTYFNYEAQQDKSGLPNDRFSAERPEGSISTLTIQRTEQRDSAMYRCASSLGDTSEQYFGPGTRLTVT.

This chain links TRBV5-1 with TRBJ2-5; no definite D call. Trimming cost V 0 bases and J 2 bases, with 14 bases left between them. The CDR3 length is 16 residues. Germline loops: CDR1 SGHRS, CDR2 YFSETQ. CDR3 in DNA: TGCGCCAGCAGCTTGGCGCAAGGGCAGGCACAAGAGACCCAGTACTTC. It translates to CASSLAQGQAQETQYF.

This clonotype has a count of ten or more. The V call is TRBV7-9, the J call TRBJ2-7; tentative D call: TRBD1 (7 bases). This CDR3 contains 15 residues. Per the germline V gene, CDR1 is SEHNR and CDR2 is FQNEAQ (reference sequence). The germline V and J ends were trimmed by 5 bases and 7 bases, with 21 bases remaining between them. CDR3 region: CASSDTNEGAGEQYF. Here the CDR3 DNA reads TGTGCCAGCAGCGACACAAATGAGGGGGCGGGGGAGCAGTACTTC.

In its sample, this clonotype was seen a few times. The CDR3: CARGGAYEQYF. The CDR3 nucleotides read TGTGCCAGGGGGGGGGCCTACGAGCAGTACTTC. V gene TRBV2 combines with J gene TRBJ2-7; 7 bases align to TRBD2. The CDR3 has 11 residues. The germline CDR1 and CDR2 sequences are SNHLY and FYNNEI. V trimming: 9 bases; J trimming: 2 bases; junction bases outside the gene matches: 1. The full variable domain, in which reference TRBV2 and TRBJ2-7 provide the parts outside the CDR3, is EPEVTQTPSHQVTQMGQEVILRCVPISNHLYFYWYRQILGQKVEFLVSFYNNEISEKSEIFDDQFSVERPDGSNFTLKIRSTKLEDSAMYFCARGGAYEQYFGPGTRLTVT.

This clonotype was counted only a few times. V and J are TRBV30 and TRBJ2-7; D remains unclear. Germline lookup yields CDR1 GTSNPN and CDR2 SVGIG (reference sequence). The V and J ends lost 3 bases and 2 bases respectively, with 8 bases between them. This CDR3 has 12 amino acids. The CDR3: CAWSRGPYEQYF. The DNA of the CDR3 is TGTGCCTGGAGCCGCGGTCCCTACGAGCAGTACTTC.

This clonotype showed up just a few times. The chain uses TRBV5-1 and TRBJ2-7, with D hard to call. The ends were cut back, 4 bases at V and 1 base at J, with 12 bases in the middle. Germline V CDR1 and CDR2: SGHRS, YFSETQ. There are 14 residues in the CDR3. Written as DNA, the CDR3 is TGCGCCAGCAGCACGGCGGCTGATTCCTACGAGCAGTACTTC. Translating gives CASSTAADSYEQYF.

The rearrangement joins TRBV9 to TRBJ1-1; possible D gene TRBD1, 5 bases. With 4 bases removed from V and 6 bases from J, the gap between germline ends came to 16 bases. CDR1 and CDR2 from the germline V gene are SGDLS and YYNGEE. The CDR3 runs to 14 residues. For the CDR3, the DNA is TGTGCCAGCAGCCCTCCCGAGGGGTCATCTGAAGCTTTCTTT. This sequence encodes CASSPPEGSSEAFF.

This clonotype was seen a few times. The gene calls are TRBV24-1 and TRBJ2-1; a possible D gene is TRBD1 (5 bases). The CDR3 has 13 residues. Germline loops: CDR1 KGHDR, CDR2 SFDVKD. The V and J ends lost 5 bases and 5 bases respectively, with 9 bases between them. CDR3 DNA sequence: TGTGCCACCAGTGTGACAGTTGACAATGAGCAGTTCTTC. Its translation: CATSVTVDNEQFF.

This clonotype turned up a few times. The gene calls are TRBV3-1 and TRBJ2-3; TRBD2 matches 7 bases. CDR1 LGHDT and CDR2 YNNKEL come from the germline V gene (reference sequence). The V and J ends lost 4 bases and 2 bases, in that order; junction bases with no gene match: 6. The CDR3 length is 15 residues. DNA for the CDR3: TGTGCCAGCAGCCCCGGGACTACTTACACAGATACGCAGTATTTT. This sequence encodes CASSPGTTYTDTQYF.

This clonotype turned up a few times. The J gene is TRBJ1-1, the V gene TRBV6-5; the D gene is possibly TRBD1 (5 bases). The CDR3 has 13 residues. V lost 5 bases and J lost 4, with 11 bases in between. Germline values: CDR1 MNHEY, CDR2 SVGAGI. CDR3 region: CASSQGATTEAFF. CDR3 nucleotide sequence: TGTGCCAGCAGTCAAGGGGCGACCACTGAAGCTTTCTTT.

The chain couples TRBV12-3 or TRBV12-4 to TRBJ2-5, with 9 positions matching TRBD1. V trimming: 3 bases; J trimming: 4 bases; junction bases outside the gene matches: 9. The CDR3 is 16 residues long. Written as DNA, the CDR3 is TGTGCCAGCAGTTTTATCTTAGGACAGGGGAGAGAGACCCAGTACTTC. This sequence encodes CASSFILGQGRETQYF.

The count of this clonotype is one. The gene calls are TRBV4-3 and TRBJ1-2; D gene unclear. The V and J ends lost 0 bases and 4 bases respectively, with 12 bases between them. The CDR3 loop spans 15 amino acids. From germline, CDR1 is LGHNA and CDR2 YSLEER. CDR3 protein: CASSQDLPNTYGYTF. DNA of the CDR3: TGCGCCAGCAGCCAAGATCTCCCAAATACCTATGGCTACACCTTC.

The CDR3 region has the DNA TGTGCCAGCAGCTCAATTGGTGGGGGCACAGATACGCAGTATTTT. Amino acid sequence: CASSSIGGGTDTQYF. The J gene is TRBJ2-3, the V gene TRBV7-3; D uncertain. The germline V and J ends were trimmed by 4 bases and 1 base, with 12 bases remaining between them. Germline V CDR1 and CDR2: SGHTA, FQGTGA. The CDR3 extends over 15 amino acids. Based on the CDR3 plus reference TRBV7-3 and TRBJ2-3, the full variable domain is GAGVSQTPSNKVTEKGKYVELRCDPISGHTALYWYRQSLGQGPEFLIYFQGTGAADDSGLPNDRFFAVRPEGSVSTLKIQRTERGDSAVYLCASSSIGGGTDTQYFGPGTRLTVL.

This clonotype appeared a few times. V and J are TRBV4-3 and TRBJ2-3; the match to TRBD1 covers 9 bases. J lost 1 base, V lost 4 bases, and 6 bases had no gene match. The CDR3 is 16 residues long. Germline assignment: CDR1 LGHNA and CDR2 YSLEER. CDR3 nucleotides: TGCGCCAGCAGCCCCGGACAGGGGAAAGGCACAGATACGCAGTATTTT. Translating it yields CASSPGQGKGTDTQYF.

The genes are TRBV29-1 and TRBJ2-7; 9 bases are shared with TRBD1. Germline lookup yields CDR1 SQVTM and CDR2 ANQGSEA. The CDR3 has 14 amino acids. V was pared by 0 bases and J by 4 bases, with 4 bases of the junction left unmatched. CDR3 sequence (DNA): TGCAGCGTTGAAGATCGGGGACAGGGATACGAGCAGTACTTC. Its translation: CSVEDRGQGYEQYF.

This clonotype has more than one count but fewer than ten. The chain joins TRBV6-2 or TRBV6-3 to TRBJ2-7, with 9 bases fitting TRBD2. Trimming removed 3 bases from V and 1 base from J; junction bases left unmatched: 1. This CDR3 is built from 14 residues. Germline loops: CDR1 MNHEY, CDR2 SVGEGT. CDR3 in amino acids: CASSYSGGSYEQYF. CDR3 bases: TGTGCCAGCAGTTATAGCGGGGGATCCTACGAGCAGTACTTC.

The CDR3 nucleotides read TGCAGTGCTAGAGCCTCAGAGCCCCCTTTCGAGCAGTACTTC. It codes for CSARASEPPFEQYF. The chain couples TRBV20-1 to TRBJ2-7; D uncertain. CDR3 length equals 14 residues. The V end was cut by 1 base, the J end by 6 bases, with 16 bases between. CDR1 and CDR2 (germline): DFQATT, SNEGSKA (reference sequence).

The rearrangement uses TRBV6-5 and TRBJ1-2; D perhaps matches TRBD1 (6 bases). The CDR3 is 16 residues long. Trimming removed 4 bases at V and 4 bases at J, with 19 bases between. Looked up from germline, CDR1 is MNHEY and CDR2 is SVGAGI. The CDR3 DNA follows: TGTGCCAGCAGTTGCCCACAGGGCGGTGAGGGCTATGGCTACACCTTC. Residues: CASSCPQGGEGYGYTF.

The chain combines TRBV29-1 with TRBJ2-7; the D gene could be TRBD1 or TRBD2 (5 bases each). The CDR3 extends over 14 amino acids. The germline V gene has CDR1 SQVTM and CDR2 ANQGSEA. The V end lost 3 bases, the J end lost 2 bases, and 14 bases lay between the germline ends. CDR3 sequence: CSVEWKGDPYEQYV. CDR3 nucleotide sequence: TGCAGCGTTGAGTGGAAAGGGGACCCCTACGAGCAGTACGTC.

The V call is TRBV5-1, the J call TRBJ2-7, with D unresolved. Trimming pared 0 bases from V and 6 bases from J, leaving 7 bases between. CDR1 is SGHRS, CDR2 YFSETQ, per germline. The CDR3 is 12 residues long. The CDR3 spells CASSLVSTEQYF. CDR3 DNA: TGCGCCAGCAGCTTGGTGTCGACCGAGCAGTACTTC.

This clonotype has ten or more counts. The CDR3 sequence is CASSSGSYNEQFF. For the CDR3, the DNA is TGTGCCAGCAGCTCAGGATCCTACAATGAGCAGTTCTTC. The chain links TRBV7-2 to TRBJ2-1, with no clear D. Trimming cost V 4 bases and J 1 base, with 5 bases left between them. This CDR3 has 13 amino acids. CDR1 and CDR2 from the germline V gene are SGHTA and FQGNSA.

This clonotype was recorded a few times. CDR3 amino acids: CSVSGTGAYNEQFF. In nucleotides, the CDR3 is TGCAGCGTCTCCGGGACAGGAGCCTACAATGAGCAGTTCTTC. This sequence joins TRBV29-1 and TRBJ2-1; TRBD1 aligns across 8 bases. Per germline, CDR1 SQVTM and CDR2 ANQGSEA. The V gene end was trimmed by 6 bases and the J gene end by 2 bases; junction bases not matched to a gene: 6. The CDR3 runs 14 residues.

This clonotype was counted between two and nine times. This chain connects TRBV25-1 to TRBJ2-2; TRBD1 might be the D (7 bases). CDR3 length: 17 residues. Germline CDR1 and CDR2: MGHDK and SYGVNS. V was cut by 4 bases and J by 0 bases, with 15 bases left in between. CDR3 nucleotide sequence: TGTGCCAGCAGTGCCCCCCCAGGGGGGCCGAACACCGGGGAGCTGTTTTTT. Amino acids: CASSAPPGGPNTGELFF.

This chain joins TRBV9 and TRBJ2-7, with D perhaps being TRBD1 or TRBD2 (6 bases each). V dropped 3 bases and J dropped 6 bases, with 13 bases sitting between them. Germline CDR1 reads SGDLS; CDR2 reads YYNGEE. The CDR3 contains 13 residues. The CDR3 nucleotides read TGTGCCAGCAGCGGCGGGACATCGCCCGAGCAGTACTTC. Translating it yields CASSGGTSPEQYF.

The rearrangement links TRBV29-1 to TRBJ1-1; the match to TRBD1 covers 8 bases. Losses at the gene ends were 1 base for V and 8 bases for J; bases not matched to a gene: 0. Per germline, CDR1 SQVTM and CDR2 ANQGSEA. The CDR3 runs 11 residues. The CDR3 nucleotides read TGCAGCGTTGAAGGGACAGGGGAAGCTTTCTTT. It translates to CSVEGTGEAFF.

This chain uses TRBV12-3 or TRBV12-4 with TRBJ2-1, with D unresolved. This CDR3 is 13 amino acids long. V was clipped by 7 bases and J by 8 bases, with 15 bases between them. This chain's CDR3 is CASTIDQYDEQFF. The CDR3 nucleotides are TGTGCCAGCACCATAGACCAGTACGATGAGCAGTTCTTC.